This T cell receptor (beta chain) emerged from a study of cytomegalovirus exposure and HLA in healthy donors. The overall study: An analysis done earlier identified 95 million to 140 million unique TCR beta sequences from about 179 million T cells. Study findings and constraints: Later analysis revealed greater clonal expansion in HLA-associated TCR beta chains than in equally common others.

On this clone: What it binds is unknown.

PCR used 60 Vbeta primers and 13 Jbeta primers. TCRdb keeps only in-frame clones here, not all; method: immunoSEQ multiplex PCR. Of 150,000 to 200,000 clones listed, more than 75% are singletons. V lost 4 bases, J lost 1 base, and 15 bases lay in between. Germline CDR1 reads SGHRS; CDR2 reads YFSETQ. The CDR3 extends over 16 amino acids. The origin of this receptor is a man aged 35 to 55 in good health and CMV-seronegative. The sequenced sample was PBMCs. The chain links TRBV5-1 to TRBJ1-3, with D tentatively TRBD1 (6 bases). The CDR3, as DNA: TGCGCCAGCAGCACCTATACAGGGAAGTCTGGAAACACCATATATTTT. Its translation: CASSTYTGKSGNTIYF.